The following is a T cell receptor (beta chain) sequence with its context. Its target is unknown. After isolation, RNA underwent reverse transcription to generate cDNA as the sequencing template. The table came from immunoSEQ multiplex PCR; TCRdb's copy has only in-frame clones and leaves some out. This table has 150,000 or so clones, around 87% appearing once. This sample stems from a study of CD8+ T cells in alopecia areata. Study summary: The drug, oral tofacitinib, was given to treated patients at 5 to 10 mg twice daily. Treatment ran 6 to 18 months, with 6 months of follow-up afterward.

V lost 0 bases and J lost 5; bases outside the gene matches: 9. CDR1 is SGHAT and CDR2 is FQNNGV in the germline V gene. The CDR3 is 17 residues long. Findings and limits, study-wide: Scalp samples also contribute reads from the resident alphabeta T cells found in normal skin.

Sorted out of PBMCs were CD4+ T cells and CD8+ T cells. The starting material was CD8+ T cells sorted from blood, obtained at week 0. The rearrangement uses TRBV11-2 and TRBJ2-2; TRBD2 matches at 7 bases. The origin of this receptor is a human donor with alopecia areata. CDR3: CASSLEDSGTLTGELFF. In DNA form, the CDR3 reads TGTGCCAGCAGCTTAGAAGACAGCGGGACCCTTACCGGGGAGCTGTTTTTT.